The present entry profiles one T cell receptor beta chain with its context. The antigen remains undetermined. Germline V gene data show CDR1 as GTSNPN and CDR2 as SVGIG (reference sequence). V was pared by 0 bases and J by 7 bases, with 13 bases between. The CDR3 runs 14 residues. The record originates from a study of CD8+ T cells in alopecia areata. As to treatment: oral pan-JAK inhibitor, 5-10 mg twice daily. As the sequencing template, cDNA was produced by extracting RNA and reverse transcribing it. This table comes from immunoSEQ multiplex PCR, and its TCRdb copy is limited to in-frame clones, with some not included. The data contain around 200,000 clones, around 50% of them singletons. Study observations and caveats: Scalp clonality and expanded CD8+ clones among the top 100 fell significantly with tofacitinib.

The receptor was derived from a human donor with alopecia areata. The chain links TRBV30 to TRBJ1-5, with a weak D call TRBD1 (5 bases). Here the sequenced sample was CD8+ T cells sorted from blood, taken at week 24, from a patient treated with tofacitinib. In DNA form, the CDR3 reads TGTGCCTGGAGTGTTGGTCGGGGGGGACAGCCCCAGCATTTT. Encoded protein: CAWSVGRGGQPQHF.